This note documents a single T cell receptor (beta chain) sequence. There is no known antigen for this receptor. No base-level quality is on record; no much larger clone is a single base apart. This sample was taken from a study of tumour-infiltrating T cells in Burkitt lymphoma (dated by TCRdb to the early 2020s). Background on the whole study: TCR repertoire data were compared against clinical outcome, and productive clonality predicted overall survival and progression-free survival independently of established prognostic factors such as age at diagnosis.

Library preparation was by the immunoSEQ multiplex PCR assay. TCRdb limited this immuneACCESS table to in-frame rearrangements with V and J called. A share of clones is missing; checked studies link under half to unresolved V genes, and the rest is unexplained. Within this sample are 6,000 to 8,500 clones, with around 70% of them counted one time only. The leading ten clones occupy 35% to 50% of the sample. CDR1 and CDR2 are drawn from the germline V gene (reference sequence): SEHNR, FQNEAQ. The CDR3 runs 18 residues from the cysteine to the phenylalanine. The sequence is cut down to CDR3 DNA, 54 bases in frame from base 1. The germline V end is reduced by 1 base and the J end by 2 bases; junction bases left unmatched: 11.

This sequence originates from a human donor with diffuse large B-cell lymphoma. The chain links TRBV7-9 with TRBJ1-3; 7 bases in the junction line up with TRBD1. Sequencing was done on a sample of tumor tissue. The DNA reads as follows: TGTGCCAGCAGCTTAGGTCCTGGTGAGGGGGCAGCTGGAAACACCATATATTTT. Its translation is CASSLGPGEGAAGNTIYF. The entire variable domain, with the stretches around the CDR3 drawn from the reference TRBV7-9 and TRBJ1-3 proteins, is DTGVSQNPRHKITKRGQNVTFRCDPISEHNRLYWYRQTLGQGPEFLTYFQNEAQLEKSRLLSDRFSAERPKGSFSTLEIQRTEQGDSAMYLCASSLGPGEGAAGNTIYFGEGSWLTVV.